The clone carrying this TCR beta chain was counted only a few times. Its antigen remains unknown. Germline CDR1 SGHTA, CDR2 FQGNSA. V shed 3 bases and J shed 0 bases, with 18 bases lying between them. The CDR3 has 17 amino acids. The record originates from a study of radiotherapy plus CTLA-4 blockade in lung cancer. Study-wide background: About 20% of patients responded objectively, and about 33% achieved disease control. Study-wide results and caveats: Researchers report tumor-derived TCR clones expanding in blood after radiotherapy plus ipilimumab. Increased serum interferon-beta after radiation also reportedly predicted response strongly.

Method: immunoSEQ multiplex PCR; TCRdb's copy keeps in-frame clones and lacks some. The repertoire holds tens of thousands of clones, with roughly three quarters as singletons. Ipilimumab-mediated CTLA-4 blockade plus focal radiation was given to patients having chemo-refractory metastatic non-small-cell lung cancer. The receptor was derived from a human donor with non-small cell lung cancer who had a partial response to radiotherapy plus ipilimumab. The sample consisted of peripheral blood, taken from a patient treated with radiotherapy plus ipilimumab. V is TRBV7-2 and J is TRBJ2-7, with D perhaps TRBD2 (6 bases). Here the CDR3 DNA reads TGTGCCAGCAGCTTCGGAGGGTCGGCAGGACCCTCCTACGAGCAGTACTTC. This translates into CASSFGGSAGPSYEQYF. The variable domain in full, with the rest retrieved from reference TRBV7-2 and TRBJ2-7, is GAGVSQSPSNKVTEKGKDVELRCDPISGHTALYWYRQSLGQGLEFLIYFQGNSAPDKSGLPSDRFSAERTGGSVSTLTIQRTQQEDSAVYLCASSFGGSAGPSYEQYFGPGTRLTVT.